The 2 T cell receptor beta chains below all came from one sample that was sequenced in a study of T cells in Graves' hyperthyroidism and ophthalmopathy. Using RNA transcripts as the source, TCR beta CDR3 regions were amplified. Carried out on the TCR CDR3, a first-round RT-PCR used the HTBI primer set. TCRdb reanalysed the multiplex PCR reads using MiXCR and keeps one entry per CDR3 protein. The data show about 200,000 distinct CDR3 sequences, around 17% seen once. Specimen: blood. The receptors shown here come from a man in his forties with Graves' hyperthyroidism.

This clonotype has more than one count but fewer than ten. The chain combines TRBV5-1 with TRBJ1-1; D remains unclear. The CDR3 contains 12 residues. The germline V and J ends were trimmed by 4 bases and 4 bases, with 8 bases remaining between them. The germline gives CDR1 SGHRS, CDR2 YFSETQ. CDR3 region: CASSVSGTEAFF. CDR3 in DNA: TGCGCCAGCAGCGTGTCGGGCACTGAAGCTTTCTTT.

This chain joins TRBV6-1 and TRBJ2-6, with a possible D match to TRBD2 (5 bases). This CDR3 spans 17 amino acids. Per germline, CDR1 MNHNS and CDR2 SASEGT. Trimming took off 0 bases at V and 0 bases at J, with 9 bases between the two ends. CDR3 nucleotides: TGTGCCAGCAGTGAAGCGGGAGTCATCTCTGGGGCCAACGTCCTGACTTTC. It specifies CASSEAGVISGANVLTF.